Here is one T cell receptor beta chain with its context. Amplification used 60 Vbeta primers and 13 Jbeta primers. Method: immunoSEQ multiplex PCR; TCRdb's copy keeps in-frame clones and lacks some. The data contain about 120,000 clones, 66% of them singletons. These data come from a study of cytomegalovirus exposure and HLA in healthy donors. Turning to the study itself: Earlier work reported 100 million or so unique TCR beta sequences from 150 million to 200 million T cells.

The CDR3 spans 14 residues. The germline CDR1 and CDR2 sequences are MDHEN and SYDVKM. V was clipped by 10 bases and J by 4 bases; unmatched bases: 8. V is TRBV28 and J is TRBJ2-7, with 12 bases matching TRBD2. The clonotype comes from a man between 18 and 29 years old in good health and CMV-seronegative. The sequencing sample was made of PBMCs. The DNA for the CDR3 is TGTGCCACCGGACTAGCGGGACGTAGGTACGAGCAGTACTTC. This sequence encodes CATGLAGRRYEQYF. Full variable domain (remainder filled in from reference TRBV28 and TRBJ2-7): DVKVTQSSRYLVKRTGEKVFLECVQDMDHENMFWYRQDPGLGLRLIYFSYDVKMKEKGDIPEGYSVSREKKERFSLILESASTNQTSMYLCATGLAGRRYEQYFGPGTRLTVT.